This paragraph reports one T cell receptor beta chain. Per the original data handling: Quantification of nucleated cells was approximated via reference gene primer amplification. Produced via immunoSEQ multiplex PCR; TCRdb's table is partial and in-frame only. V, J and clone size derive from that table, while D and trimming were established from the DNA sequence. This table has approximately 140,000 clones, 75% to 90% appearing once. The data derive from a study of blood T cell repertoires in COVID-19. For the study at large: Italy, Spain and the United States were the sources of the convalescent and acute COVID-19 samples. T cells, B-cell-depleted T cells, or PBMCs provided the cDNA or gDNA that served as material.

Trimming pared 5 bases from V and 0 bases from J, leaving 13 bases between. From germline, CDR1 is SGHVS and CDR2 FNYEAQ. This CDR3 has 16 amino acids. The chain has TRBV7-6 and TRBJ2-2; D perhaps matches TRBD2 (6 bases). The TCR sequence derives from a man at least 80 years old with acute or convalescent COVID-19. The sequencing sample was made of peripheral blood. CDR3 DNA: TGTGCCAGCAGCCTTTTAAGCGGGTCGAACACCGGGGAGCTGTTTTTT. Amino acid sequence: CASSLLSGSNTGELFF.